This T cell receptor beta chain was observed in a study of blood T cell repertoires in COVID-19. The germline CDR1 and CDR2 sequences are GTSNPN and SVGIG (reference sequence). V was pared by 2 bases and J by 3 bases, with 11 bases between. This CDR3 is 15 amino acids long. Sequenced by immunoSEQ multiplex PCR; TCRdb stores in-frame clones only, minus some. The profile shows under 90,000 clones, 60% to 75% of them singletons. The V and J genes are TRBV30 and TRBJ1-6; TRBD1 might be the D (5 bases). The source is a man aged 45-65 years with active or convalescent COVID-19. Input material: peripheral blood. The CDR3 reads CAWSSAGYYNSPLHF. Written as DNA, the CDR3 is TGTGCCTGGAGTTCCGCAGGGTACTATAATTCACCCCTCCACTTT.